The rows below give T cell receptor beta chains drawn from one sample of a study of OX40 agonist ivuxolimab in advanced cancers. The table came from immunoSEQ multiplex PCR; TCRdb's copy has only in-frame clones and leaves some out. The table records 90,000 to 120,000 clones, around 90% of them present only once. Source: CD4+ or CD8+ T cells sorted from blood, taken in a trial of the OX40 agonist ivuxolimab. The source is an adult with an advanced solid tumor such as melanoma, head and neck, liver or kidney cancer. The CDR3 runs from the conserved cysteine through the conserved F or W.

TRBV6-6,CASSYGTGGDVGYTF
TRBV6-5,CASSYRRGLGGEQYF
TRBV5-1,CASSSPTGIEGTQYF
TRBV18,CASSPLADPNNEQFF
TRBV5-6,CASSHNSPLHF
TRBV5-1,CASSLSPAGGAGGGYTF
TRBV15,CATSRGMETQYF
TRBV5-4,CASTRSGAGTGELFF
TRBV5-1,CASSFPEQETQYF
TRBV7-6,CASSTRQGGSYEQYF
TRBV27,CASSLWRGNIQYF
TRBV5-1,CASTSRGGVDNEQFF
TRBV15,CATSTRTGNTEAFF
TRBV5-1,CASSLASLAGTYEQYF
TRBV28,CASSPGTSYGYTF
TRBV6-5,CASSYSKPDRGHEQYF
TRBV5-1,CASSADRRNQPQHF
TRBV7-9,CASSGGSYNEQFF
TRBV28,CASTTGGTGSYEQYF
TRBV4-2,CASSQIGEFPLHF
TRBV11-2,CASSLDQETQYF
TRBV6-6,CASSYSAGRPAYEQYF
TRBV27,CASRDEQGAISGELFF
TRBV5-1,CASSKGPGEQYF
TRBV7-2,CASSLAGLVLNEQFF
TRBV28,CASSSDSAPEQPQHF
TRBV5-6,CASSLVGRTITDTQYF
TRBV5-6,CASSLGTETLYGYTF
TRBV27,CASTSGDPYEQYF
TRBV5-5,CASSLEPGAKPQHF
TRBV11-2,CASSLATVTGIYGYTF
TRBV5-4,CASSLNGGQGRFGYTF
TRBV30,CAWKQLAGVETQYF
TRBV18,CASSPGRQGDYGYTF
TRBV4-3,CASSQELAGSPRGELFF
TRBV19,CASTWFPGSSSYNEQFF
TRBV7-9,CASGPGARSNQPQHF
TRBV28,CASITNTEAFF
TRBV5-6,CASSLLAGVREETQYF
TRBV28,CASSGPGLAGGPILDEQFF
TRBV5-6,CASSSGPYGYTF
TRBV18,CASSPNTEAFF
TRBV19,CATTGTGGMTGELFF
TRBV5-6,CASSLDPAGTSGANVLTF
TRBV29-1,CSVEPGGDIQYF
TRBV28,CASSQVAHTEAFF
TRBV7-2,CASSSQQSHTKQYF
TRBV19,CASSIRTSALGSYEQYF
TRBV19,CASSIVSDVEKLFF
TRBV9,CASSRLLENGVTQYF
TRBV7-9,CASSGDHRGGAFF
TRBV10-2,CASTARAGEYEQYF
TRBV7-2,CASSLGQGSYNEQFF
TRBV9,CASSVGQFNQPQHF